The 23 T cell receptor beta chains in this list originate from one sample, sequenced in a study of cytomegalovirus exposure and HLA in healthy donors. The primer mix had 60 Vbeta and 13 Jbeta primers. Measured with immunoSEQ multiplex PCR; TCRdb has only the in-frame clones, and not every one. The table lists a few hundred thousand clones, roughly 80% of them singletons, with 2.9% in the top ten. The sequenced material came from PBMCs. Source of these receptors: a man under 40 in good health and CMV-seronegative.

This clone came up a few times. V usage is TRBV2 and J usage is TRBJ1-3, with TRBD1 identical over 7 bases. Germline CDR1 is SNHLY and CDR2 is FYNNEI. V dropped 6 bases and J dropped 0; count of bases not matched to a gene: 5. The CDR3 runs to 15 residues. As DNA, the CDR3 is TGTGCCAGCAGCGAAACAGGGGTCTCTGGAAACACCATATATTTT. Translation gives CASSETGVSGNTIYF.

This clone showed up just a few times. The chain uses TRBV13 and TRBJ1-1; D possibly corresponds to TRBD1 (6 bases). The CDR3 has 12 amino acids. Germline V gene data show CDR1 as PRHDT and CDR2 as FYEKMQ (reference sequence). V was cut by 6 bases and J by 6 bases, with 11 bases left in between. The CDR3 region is CASRQQGAEAFF. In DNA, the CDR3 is TGTGCCAGCAGACAACAGGGCGCTGAAGCTTTCTTT. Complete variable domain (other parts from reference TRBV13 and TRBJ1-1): AAGVIQSPRHLIKEKRETATLKCYPIPRHDTVYWYQQGPGQDPQFLISFYEKMQSDKGSIPDRFSAQQFSDYHSELNMSSLELGDSALYFCASRQQGAEAFFGQGTRLTVV.

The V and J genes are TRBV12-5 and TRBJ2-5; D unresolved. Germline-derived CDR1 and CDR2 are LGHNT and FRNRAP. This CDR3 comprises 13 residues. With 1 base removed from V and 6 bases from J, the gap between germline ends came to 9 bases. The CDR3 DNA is TGTGCTAGTGGTTTGGGTTCTTTAAAGACCCAGTACTTC. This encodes CASGLGSLKTQYF.

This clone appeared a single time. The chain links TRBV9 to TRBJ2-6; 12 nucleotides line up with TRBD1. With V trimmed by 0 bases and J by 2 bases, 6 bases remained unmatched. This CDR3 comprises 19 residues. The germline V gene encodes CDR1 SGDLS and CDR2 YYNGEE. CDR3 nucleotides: TGTGCCAGCAGCGTAGACCCCGGGACAGGGGGCGCTGGGGCCAACGTCCTGACTTTC. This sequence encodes CASSVDPGTGGAGANVLTF.

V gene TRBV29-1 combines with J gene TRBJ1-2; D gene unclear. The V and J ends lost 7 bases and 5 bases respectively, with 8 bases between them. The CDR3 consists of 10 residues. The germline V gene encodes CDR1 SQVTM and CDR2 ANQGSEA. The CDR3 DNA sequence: TGCAGCGCCGGGTCTTATGGCTACACCTTC. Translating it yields CSAGSYGYTF.

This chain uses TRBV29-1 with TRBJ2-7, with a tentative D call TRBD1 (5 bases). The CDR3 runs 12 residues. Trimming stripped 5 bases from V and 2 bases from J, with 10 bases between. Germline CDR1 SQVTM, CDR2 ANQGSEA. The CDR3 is CSVTDSTYEQYF. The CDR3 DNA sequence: TGCAGCGTTACCGACAGCACCTACGAGCAGTACTTC.

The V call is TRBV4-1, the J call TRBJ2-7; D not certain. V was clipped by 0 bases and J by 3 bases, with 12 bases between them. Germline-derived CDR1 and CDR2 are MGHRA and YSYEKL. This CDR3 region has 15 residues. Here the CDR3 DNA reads TGCGCCAGCAGCCAAGATCCCGGTCCTAACTACGAGCAGTACTTC. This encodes CASSQDPGPNYEQYF.

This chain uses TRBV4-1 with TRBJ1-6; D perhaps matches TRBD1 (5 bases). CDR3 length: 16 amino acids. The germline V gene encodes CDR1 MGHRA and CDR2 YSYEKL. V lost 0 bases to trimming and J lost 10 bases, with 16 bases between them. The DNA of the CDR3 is TGCGCCAGCAGCCAAGATCAAGGCAGGGTCAACTCACCCCTCCACTTT. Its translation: CASSQDQGRVNSPLHF.

CDR3 nucleotides: TGTGCCAGCTCACCAGTCGGACAGGGTGGCACCGGGGAGCTGTTTTTT. It codes for CASSPVGQGGTGELFF. The chain is built from TRBV18 and TRBJ2-2, with 8 bases matching TRBD1. CDR3 length: 16 residues. Germline trimming cut 2 bases from V and 4 bases from J; bases unmatched to any gene: 6. Germline CDR1 and CDR2: KGHSH and LQKENI.

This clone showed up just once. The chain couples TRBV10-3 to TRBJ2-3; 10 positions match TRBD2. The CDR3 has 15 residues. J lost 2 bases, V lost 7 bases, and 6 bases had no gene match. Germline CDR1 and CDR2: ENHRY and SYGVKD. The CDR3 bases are TGTGCCATCAAACCCAGCGGGGGGGTCACAGATACGCAGTATTTT. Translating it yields CAIKPSGGVTDTQYF.

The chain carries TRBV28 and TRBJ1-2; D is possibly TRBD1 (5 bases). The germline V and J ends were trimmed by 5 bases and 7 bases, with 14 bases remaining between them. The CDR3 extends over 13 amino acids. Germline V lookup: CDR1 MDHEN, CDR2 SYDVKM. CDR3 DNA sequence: TGTGCCAGCAGTCAGCCAGGGAGGGGTGGCTACACCTTC. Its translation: CASSQPGRGGYTF.

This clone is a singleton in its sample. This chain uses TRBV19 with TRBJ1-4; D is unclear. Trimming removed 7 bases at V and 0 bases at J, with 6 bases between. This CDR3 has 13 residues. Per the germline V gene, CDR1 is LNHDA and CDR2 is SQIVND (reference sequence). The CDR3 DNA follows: TGTGCCAGTAAACGAGCAACTAATGAAAAACTGTTTTTT. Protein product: CASKRATNEKLFF.

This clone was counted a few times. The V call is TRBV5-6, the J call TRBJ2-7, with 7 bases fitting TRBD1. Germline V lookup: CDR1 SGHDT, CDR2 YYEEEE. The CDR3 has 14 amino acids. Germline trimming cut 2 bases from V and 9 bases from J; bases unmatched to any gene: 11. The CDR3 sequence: CASSLTGQRDVQYF. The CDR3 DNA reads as TGTGCCAGCAGCTTAACGGGACAGAGAGATGTGCAGTACTTC.

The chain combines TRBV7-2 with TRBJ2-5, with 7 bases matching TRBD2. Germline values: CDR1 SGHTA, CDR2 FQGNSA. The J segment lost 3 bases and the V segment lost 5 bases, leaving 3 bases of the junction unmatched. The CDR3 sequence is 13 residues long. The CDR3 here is CASSRGGEETQYF. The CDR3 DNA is TGTGCCAGCAGCCGGGGAGGGGAAGAGACCCAGTACTTC.

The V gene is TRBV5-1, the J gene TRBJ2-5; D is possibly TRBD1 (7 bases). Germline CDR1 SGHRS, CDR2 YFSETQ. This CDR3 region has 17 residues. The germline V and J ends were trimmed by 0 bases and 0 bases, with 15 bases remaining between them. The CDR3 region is CASSLGRGQTYQETQYF. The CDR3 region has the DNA TGCGCCAGCAGCTTGGGGAGGGGACAGACGTACCAAGAGACCCAGTACTTC.

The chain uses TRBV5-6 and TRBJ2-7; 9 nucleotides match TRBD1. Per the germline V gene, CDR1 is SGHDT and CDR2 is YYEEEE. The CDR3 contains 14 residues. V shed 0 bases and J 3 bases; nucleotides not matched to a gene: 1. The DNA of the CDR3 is TGTGCCAGCAGCTTGGGGACAGGGGTCTACGAGCAGTACTTC. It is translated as CASSLGTGVYEQYF.

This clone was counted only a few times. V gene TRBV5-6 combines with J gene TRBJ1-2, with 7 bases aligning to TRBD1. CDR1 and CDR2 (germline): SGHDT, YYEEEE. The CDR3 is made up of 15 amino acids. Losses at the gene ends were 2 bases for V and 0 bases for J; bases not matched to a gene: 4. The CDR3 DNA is TGTGCCAGCAGCTTTGGGACAGCCTCTAACTATGGCTACACCTTC. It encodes CASSFGTASNYGYTF.

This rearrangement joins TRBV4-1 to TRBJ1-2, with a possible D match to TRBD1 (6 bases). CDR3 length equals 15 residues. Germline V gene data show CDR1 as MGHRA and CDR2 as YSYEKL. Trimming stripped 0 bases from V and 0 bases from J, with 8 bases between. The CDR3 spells CASSQDWTANYGYTF. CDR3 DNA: TGCGCCAGCAGCCAAGATTGGACAGCTAACTATGGCTACACCTTC.

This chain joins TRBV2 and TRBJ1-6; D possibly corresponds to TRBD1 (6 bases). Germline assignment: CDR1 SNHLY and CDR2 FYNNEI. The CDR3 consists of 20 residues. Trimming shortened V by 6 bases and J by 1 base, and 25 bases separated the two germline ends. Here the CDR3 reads CASSEYKLTGSRSYNSPLHF. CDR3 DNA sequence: TGTGCCAGCAGCGAATACAAACTTACAGGGTCTCGGTCCTATAATTCACCCCTCCACTTT.

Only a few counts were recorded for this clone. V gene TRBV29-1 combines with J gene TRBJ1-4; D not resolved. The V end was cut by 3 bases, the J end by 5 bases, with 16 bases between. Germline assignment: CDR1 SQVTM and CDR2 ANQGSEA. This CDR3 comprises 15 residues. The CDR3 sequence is CSVEAAEWENEKLFF. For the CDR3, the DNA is TGCAGCGTTGAGGCCGCCGAGTGGGAGAATGAAAAACTGTTTTTT.

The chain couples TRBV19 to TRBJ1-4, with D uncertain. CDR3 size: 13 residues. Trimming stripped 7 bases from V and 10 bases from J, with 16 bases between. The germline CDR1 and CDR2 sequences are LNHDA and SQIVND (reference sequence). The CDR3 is CASNAILVGKLFF. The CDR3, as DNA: TGTGCCAGTAACGCGATTCTAGTCGGAAAACTGTTTTTT.

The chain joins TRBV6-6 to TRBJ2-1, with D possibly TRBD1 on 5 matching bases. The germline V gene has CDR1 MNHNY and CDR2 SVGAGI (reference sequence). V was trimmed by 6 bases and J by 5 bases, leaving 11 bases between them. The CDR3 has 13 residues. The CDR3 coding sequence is TGTGCCAGCAGCAGGGAAGTCCACAATGAGCAGTTCTTC. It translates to CASSREVHNEQFF.

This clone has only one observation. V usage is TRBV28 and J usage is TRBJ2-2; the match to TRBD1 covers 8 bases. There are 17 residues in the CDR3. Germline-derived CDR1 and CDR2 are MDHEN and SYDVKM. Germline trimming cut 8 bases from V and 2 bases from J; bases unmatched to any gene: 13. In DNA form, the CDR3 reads TGTGCCAGCCTACGGTTGGGCAGGGGGCTTAACACCGGGGAGCTGTTTTTT. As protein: CASLRLGRGLNTGELFF.